A single sample is the source of the 10 T cell receptor beta chains below, sequenced in a study of identifying expanded T cells in peripheral blood. Libraries were prepared by immunoSEQ multiplex PCR; TCRdb keeps only in-frame clonotypes and omits some of them. This sample has roughly 120,000 clones, with about nine tenths found just once. The sequenced sample consisted of blood. The receptors were sampled from a person between 18 and 75 years old in good health.

The rearrangement uses TRBV7-7 and TRBJ2-5; 8 bases match TRBD2. V was clipped by 2 bases and J by 6 bases; unmatched bases: 5. CDR1 and CDR2 (germline): SSHAT, FNYEAQ (reference sequence). The CDR3 runs to 14 residues. DNA for the CDR3: TGTGCCAGCAGCTTAAGTGAGCGGGGGAAGACCCAGTACTTC. This encodes CASSLSERGKTQYF.

The CDR3 nucleotides read TGTGCCAGCAGAGGCTCTCAGGGGTTTGAGACCCAGTACTTC. It encodes CASRGSQGFETQYF. V usage is TRBV6-5 and J usage is TRBJ2-5; D may be TRBD1 (6 bases). V was shortened by 6 bases and J by 5 bases, with 16 bases between the two germline ends. The germline gives CDR1 MNHEY, CDR2 SVGAGI. The CDR3 sequence is 14 residues long.

The chain employs TRBV5-1 and TRBJ2-3; 8 bases agree with TRBD2. The CDR3 totals 15 residues. With 0 bases clipped from V and 6 bases from J, the junction kept 6 bases outside the gene matches. Looked up from germline, CDR1 is SGHRS and CDR2 is YFSETQ. DNA of the CDR3: TGCGCCAGCAGCTTGGCCGCGGGGGGTACGGATACGCAGTATTTT. This codes for CASSLAAGGTDTQYF.

The rearrangement uses TRBV30 and TRBJ2-3, with TRBD1 matching over 11 bases. This CDR3 spans 15 amino acids. Per germline, CDR1 GTSNPN and CDR2 SVGIG (reference sequence). With 2 bases clipped from V and 3 bases from J, the junction kept 4 bases outside the gene matches. The DNA of the CDR3 is TGTGCCTGGAGTTTAGGGACAGGGGGAACAGATACGCAGTATTTT. Translated: CAWSLGTGGTDTQYF.

The rearrangement joins TRBV19 to TRBJ2-2; D not resolved. Trimming took off 3 bases at V and 6 bases at J, with 11 bases between the two ends. Germline loops: CDR1 LNHDA, CDR2 SQIVND (reference sequence). This CDR3 comprises 14 residues. CDR3 nucleotides: TGTGCCAGTAGTATGGAAGAGGACCCCGGGGAGCTGTTTTTT. Residues: CASSMEEDPGELFF.

The V gene is TRBV19, the J gene TRBJ2-3; no definite D call. The germline V and J ends were trimmed by 3 bases and 2 bases, with 6 bases remaining between them. The CDR3 is 13 amino acids. Germline assignment: CDR1 LNHDA and CDR2 SQIVND (reference sequence). The CDR3 nucleotides read TGTGCCAGTAGTATTTTTTCCACAGATACGCAGTATTTT. It translates to CASSIFSTDTQYF.

The chain couples TRBV9 to TRBJ2-1, with D hard to call. Trimming took 4 bases from V and 7 from J, leaving 21 bases between them. The CDR3 covers 16 residues. The germline gives CDR1 SGDLS, CDR2 YYNGEE. The CDR3 region is CASSPFESLTENEQFF. CDR3 coding DNA: TGTGCCAGCAGCCCGTTCGAAAGTTTAACCGAGAATGAGCAGTTCTTC.

The rearrangement uses TRBV5-4 and TRBJ1-1; 9 nucleotides match TRBD1. CDR1 is SGHNT, CDR2 YYREEE, per germline (reference sequence). The ends lost 0 bases at V and 0 bases at J; junction bases unmatched: 6. CDR3 length: 17 residues. The CDR3 reads CASSLDRGLFMNTEAFF. CDR3 coding DNA: TGTGCCAGCAGCTTGGACAGGGGGCTGTTCATGAACACTGAAGCTTTCTTT.

This clone was seen once. Here the CDR3 DNA reads TGTGCCAGCAGCCCACAGGGTCCCCACCAAGAGACCCAGTACTTC. It is translated as CASSPQGPHQETQYF. This rearrangement joins TRBV4-2 to TRBJ2-5; perhaps TRBD1 as D (6 bases). CDR3 size: 15 residues. Trimming stripped 4 bases from V and 0 bases from J, with 12 bases between. The germline gives CDR1 LGHNA, CDR2 YNFKEQ.

The rearrangement links TRBV5-8 to TRBJ2-7; 7 bases map to TRBD1. The CDR3 runs 12 residues. The J segment lost 6 bases and the V segment lost 2 bases, leaving 2 bases of the junction unmatched. CDR1 is SGHTS and CDR2 is YDEGEE in the germline V gene. The DNA of the CDR3 is TGTGCCAGCAGCTTAGGGGGCTTCGAGCAGTACTTC. Its translation is CASSLGGFEQYF.